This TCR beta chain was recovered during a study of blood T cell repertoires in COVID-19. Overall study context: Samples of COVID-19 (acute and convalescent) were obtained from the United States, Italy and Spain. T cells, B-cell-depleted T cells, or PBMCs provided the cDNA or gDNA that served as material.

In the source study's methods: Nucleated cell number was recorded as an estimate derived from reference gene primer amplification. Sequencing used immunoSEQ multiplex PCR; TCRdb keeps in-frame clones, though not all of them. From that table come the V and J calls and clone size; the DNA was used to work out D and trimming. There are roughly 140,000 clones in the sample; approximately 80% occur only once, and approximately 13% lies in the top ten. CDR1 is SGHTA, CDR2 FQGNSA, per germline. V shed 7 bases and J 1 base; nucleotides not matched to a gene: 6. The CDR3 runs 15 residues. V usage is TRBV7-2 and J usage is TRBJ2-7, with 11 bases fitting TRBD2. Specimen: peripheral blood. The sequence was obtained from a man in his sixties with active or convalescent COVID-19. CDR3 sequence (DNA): TGTGCCAGCACCTCCGGGACTAGCGGATCCTACGAGCAGTACTTC. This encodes CASTSGTSGSYEQYF.